A single TCR beta chain is shown here with its context. Trimming removed 4 bases from V and 0 bases from J; junction bases left unmatched: 11. CDR1 and CDR2 (germline): LNHDA, SQIVND (reference sequence). The CDR3 extends over 17 amino acids. Source study methods: How many nucleated cells were present was estimated from reference gene primer amplification. The table came from immunoSEQ multiplex PCR; TCRdb's copy has only in-frame clones and leaves some out. The V and J calls and clone size were taken over from that table, and D and trimming were inferred from the DNA. In the table there are under 60,000 clones, approximately 88% of which are singletons. The data derive from a study of blood T cell repertoires in COVID-19. Study-wide context: Sites across the United States, Italy and Spain contributed samples from acute and convalescent COVID-19. Sources were T cells, B-cell-depleted T cells, or PBMCs; the material itself was cDNA or gDNA.

This receptor was identified in a man between 65 and 85 years old with acute or convalescent COVID-19. This chain joins TRBV19 and TRBJ1-1; the match to TRBD1 covers 7 bases. Sequencing used peripheral blood. The CDR3 protein is CASSTGTALFVNTEAFF. The CDR3 DNA follows: TGTGCCAGTAGTACAGGGACAGCTCTATTCGTGAACACTGAAGCTTTCTTT.